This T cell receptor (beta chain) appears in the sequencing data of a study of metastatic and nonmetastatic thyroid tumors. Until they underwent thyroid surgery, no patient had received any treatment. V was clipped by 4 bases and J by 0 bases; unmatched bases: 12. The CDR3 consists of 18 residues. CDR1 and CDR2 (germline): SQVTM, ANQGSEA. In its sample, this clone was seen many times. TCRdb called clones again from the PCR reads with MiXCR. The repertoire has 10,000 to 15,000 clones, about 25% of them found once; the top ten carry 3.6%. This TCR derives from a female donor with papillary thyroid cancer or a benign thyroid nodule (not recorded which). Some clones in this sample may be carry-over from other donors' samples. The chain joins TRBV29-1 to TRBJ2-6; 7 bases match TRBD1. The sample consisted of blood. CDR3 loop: CSVVVVGGLSSGANVLTF. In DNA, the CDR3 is TGCAGCGTTGTGGTTGTAGGGGGCCTGAGCTCTGGGGCCAACGTCCTGACTTTC.